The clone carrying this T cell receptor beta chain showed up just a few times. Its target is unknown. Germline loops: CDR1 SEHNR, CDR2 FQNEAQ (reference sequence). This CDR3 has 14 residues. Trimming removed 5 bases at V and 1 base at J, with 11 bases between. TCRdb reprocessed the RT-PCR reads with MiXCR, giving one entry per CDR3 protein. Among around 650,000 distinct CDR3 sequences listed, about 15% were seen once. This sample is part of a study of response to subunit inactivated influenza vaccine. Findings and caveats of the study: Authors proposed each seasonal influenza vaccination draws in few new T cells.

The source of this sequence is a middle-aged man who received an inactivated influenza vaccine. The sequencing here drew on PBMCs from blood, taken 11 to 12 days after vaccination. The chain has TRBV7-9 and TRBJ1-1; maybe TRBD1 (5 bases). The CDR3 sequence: CASSPRQTNTEAFF. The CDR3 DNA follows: TGTGCCAGCAGCCCCAGACAGACGAACACTGAAGCTTTCTTT.